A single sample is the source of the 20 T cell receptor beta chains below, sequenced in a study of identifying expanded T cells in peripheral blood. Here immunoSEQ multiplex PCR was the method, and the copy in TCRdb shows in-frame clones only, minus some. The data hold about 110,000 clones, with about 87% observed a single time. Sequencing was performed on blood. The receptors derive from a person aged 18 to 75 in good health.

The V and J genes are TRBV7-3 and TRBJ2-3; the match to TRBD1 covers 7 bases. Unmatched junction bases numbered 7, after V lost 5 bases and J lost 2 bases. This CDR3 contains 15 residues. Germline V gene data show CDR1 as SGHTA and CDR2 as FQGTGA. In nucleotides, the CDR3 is TGTGCCAGCAGCCCCGAAGGGACAGCCACAGATACGCAGTATTTT. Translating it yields CASSPEGTATDTQYF.

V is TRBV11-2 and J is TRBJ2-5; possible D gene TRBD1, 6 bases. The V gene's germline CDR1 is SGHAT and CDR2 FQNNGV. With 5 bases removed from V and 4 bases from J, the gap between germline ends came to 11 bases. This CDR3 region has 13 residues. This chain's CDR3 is CASSPGRGETQYF. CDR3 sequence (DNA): TGTGCCAGCAGCCCGGGCAGGGGAGAGACCCAGTACTTC.

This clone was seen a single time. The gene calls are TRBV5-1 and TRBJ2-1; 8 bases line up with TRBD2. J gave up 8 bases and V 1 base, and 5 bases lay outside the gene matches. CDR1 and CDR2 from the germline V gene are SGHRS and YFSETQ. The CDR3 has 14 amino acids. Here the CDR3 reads CASSLPRGGDEQFF. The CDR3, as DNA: TGCGCCAGCAGCTTGCCTCGGGGGGGTGATGAGCAGTTCTTC.

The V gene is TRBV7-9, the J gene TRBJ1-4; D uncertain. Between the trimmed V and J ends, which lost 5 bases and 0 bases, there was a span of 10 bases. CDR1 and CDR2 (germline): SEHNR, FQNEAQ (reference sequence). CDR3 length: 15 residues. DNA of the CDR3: TGTGCCAGCAGCCCGACCGGCTCAACTAATGAAAAACTGTTTTTT. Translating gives CASSPTGSTNEKLFF. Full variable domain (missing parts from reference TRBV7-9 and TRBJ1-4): DTGVSQNPRHKITKRGQNVTFRCDPISEHNRLYWYRQTLGQGPEFLTYFQNEAQLEKSRLLSDRFSAERPKGSFSTLEIQRTEQGDSAMYLCASSPTGSTNEKLFFGSGTQLSVL.

CDR3 loop: CASSLDAVGGANVLTF. The CDR3 nucleotides are TGTGCCAGCAGCCTCGACGCCGTAGGTGGGGCCAACGTCCTGACTTTC. The V and J genes are TRBV5-5 and TRBJ2-6; D is unresolved. This CDR3 is 16 amino acids long. CDR1 is SGHKS and CDR2 is YYEKEE in the germline V gene (reference sequence). The V gene lost 4 bases and the J gene lost 3 bases, with 14 bases spanning the gap.

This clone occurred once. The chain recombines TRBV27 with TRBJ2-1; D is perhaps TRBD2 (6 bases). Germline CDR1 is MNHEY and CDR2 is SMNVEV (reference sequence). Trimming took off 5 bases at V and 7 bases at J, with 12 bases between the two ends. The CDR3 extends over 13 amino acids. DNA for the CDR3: TGTGCCAGCAGTCGCCACCGGGGGAATGAGCAGTTCTTC. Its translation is CASSRHRGNEQFF.

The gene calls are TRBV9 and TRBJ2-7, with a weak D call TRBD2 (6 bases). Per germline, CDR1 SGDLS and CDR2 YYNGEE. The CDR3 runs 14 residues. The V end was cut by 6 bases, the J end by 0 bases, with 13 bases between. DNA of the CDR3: TGTGCCAGCACCTCAAGACTAGGCTCCTACGAGCAGTACTTC. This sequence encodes CASTSRLGSYEQYF. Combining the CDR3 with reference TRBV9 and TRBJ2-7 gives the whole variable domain DSGVTQTPKHLITATGQRVTLRCSPRSGDLSVYWYQQSLDQGLQFLIQYYNGEERAKGNILERFSAQQFPDLHSELNLSSLELGDSALYFCASTSRLGSYEQYFGPGTRLTVT.

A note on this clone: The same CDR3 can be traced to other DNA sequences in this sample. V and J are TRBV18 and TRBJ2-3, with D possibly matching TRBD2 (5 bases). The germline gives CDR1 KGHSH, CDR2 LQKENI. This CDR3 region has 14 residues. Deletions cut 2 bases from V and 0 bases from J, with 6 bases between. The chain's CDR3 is CASSPGSSTDTQYF. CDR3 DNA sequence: TGTGCCAGCTCACCAGGGAGTAGCACAGATACGCAGTATTTT. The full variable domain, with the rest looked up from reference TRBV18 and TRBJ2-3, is NAGVMQNPRHLVRRRGQEARLRCSPMKGHSHVYWYRQLPEEGLKFMVYLQKENIIDESGMPKERFSAEFPKEGPSILRIQQVVRGDSAAYFCASSPGSSTDTQYFGPGTRLTVL.

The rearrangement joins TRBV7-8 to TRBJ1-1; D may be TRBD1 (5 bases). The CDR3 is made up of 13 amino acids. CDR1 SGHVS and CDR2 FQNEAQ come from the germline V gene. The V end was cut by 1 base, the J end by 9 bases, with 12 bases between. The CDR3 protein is CASSLGGDLKAFF. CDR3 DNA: TGTGCCAGCAGCTTAGGGGGGGATTTAAAAGCTTTCTTT.

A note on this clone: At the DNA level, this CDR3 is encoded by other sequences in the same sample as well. The CDR3 DNA reads TGCAGTGCTAGAGGACAGGATGGCTACACCTTC. It specifies CSARGQDGYTF. The genes are TRBV20-1 and TRBJ1-2; maybe TRBD1 (6 bases). The V gene's germline CDR1 is DFQATT and CDR2 SNEGSKA (reference sequence). The CDR3 is 11 amino acids. Trimming stripped 1 base from V and 6 bases from J, with 6 bases between.

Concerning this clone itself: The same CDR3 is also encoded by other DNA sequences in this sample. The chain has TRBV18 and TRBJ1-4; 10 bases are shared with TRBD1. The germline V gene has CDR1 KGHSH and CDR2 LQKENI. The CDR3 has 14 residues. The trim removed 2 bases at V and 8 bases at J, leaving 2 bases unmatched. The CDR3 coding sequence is TGTGCCAGCTCACCAGGGACAGGGGACGAAAAACTGTTTTTT. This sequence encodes CASSPGTGDEKLFF.

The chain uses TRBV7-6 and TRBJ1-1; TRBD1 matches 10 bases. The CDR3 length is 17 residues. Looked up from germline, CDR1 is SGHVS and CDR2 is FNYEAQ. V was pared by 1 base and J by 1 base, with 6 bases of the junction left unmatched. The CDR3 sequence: CASSLGGTGVRNTEAFF. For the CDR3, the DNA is TGTGCCAGCAGCTTAGGAGGGACAGGGGTAAGGAACACTGAAGCTTTCTTT.

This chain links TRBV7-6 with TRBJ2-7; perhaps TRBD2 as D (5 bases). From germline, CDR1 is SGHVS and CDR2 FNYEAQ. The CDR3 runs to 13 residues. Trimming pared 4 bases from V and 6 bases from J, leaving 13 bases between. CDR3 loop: CASSYRELGEQYF. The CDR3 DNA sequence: TGTGCCAGCAGCTATCGGGAACTGGGCGAGCAGTACTTC.

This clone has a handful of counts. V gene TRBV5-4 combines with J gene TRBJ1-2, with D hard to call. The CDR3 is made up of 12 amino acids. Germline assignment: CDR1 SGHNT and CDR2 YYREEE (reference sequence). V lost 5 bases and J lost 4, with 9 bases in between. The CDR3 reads CASRVGSYGYTF. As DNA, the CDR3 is TGTGCCAGCAGAGTAGGAAGCTATGGCTACACCTTC.

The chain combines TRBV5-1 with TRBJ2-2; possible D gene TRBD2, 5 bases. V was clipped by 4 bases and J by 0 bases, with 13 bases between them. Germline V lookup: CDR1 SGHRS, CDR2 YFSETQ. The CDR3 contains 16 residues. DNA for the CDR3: TGCGCCAGCAGCCTGTGGTCCGGGGCGAACACCGGGGAGCTGTTTTTT. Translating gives CASSLWSGANTGELFF.

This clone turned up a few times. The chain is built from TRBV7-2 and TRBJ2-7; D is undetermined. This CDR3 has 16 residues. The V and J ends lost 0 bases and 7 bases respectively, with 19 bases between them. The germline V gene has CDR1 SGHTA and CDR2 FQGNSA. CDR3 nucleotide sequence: TGTGCCAGCAGCTTAGCGCTTTCGGACCCCCCTCGGGAGCAGTACTTC. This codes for CASSLALSDPPREQYF.

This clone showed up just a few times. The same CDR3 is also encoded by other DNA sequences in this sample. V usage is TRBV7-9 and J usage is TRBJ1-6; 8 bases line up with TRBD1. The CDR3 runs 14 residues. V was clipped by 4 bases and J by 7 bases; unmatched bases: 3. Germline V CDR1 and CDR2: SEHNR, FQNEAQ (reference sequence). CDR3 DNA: TGTGCCAGCAGCTCCACAGGGGGAAATTCACCCCTCCACTTT. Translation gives CASSSTGGNSPLHF.

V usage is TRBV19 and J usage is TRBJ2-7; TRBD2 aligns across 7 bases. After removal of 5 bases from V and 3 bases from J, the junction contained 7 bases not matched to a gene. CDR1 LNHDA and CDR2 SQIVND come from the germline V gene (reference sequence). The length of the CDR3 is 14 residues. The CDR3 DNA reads TGTGCCAGTAGTTCCGCTGGGGGGGACTACGAGCAGTACTTC. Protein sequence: CASSSAGGDYEQYF.

Written as DNA, the CDR3 is TGTGCCAGCAGTTTATCACGGCGCTGGAATGAAAAACTGTTTTTT. Its protein product is CASSLSRRWNEKLFF. The chain is built from TRBV27 and TRBJ1-4; D uncertain. Germline CDR1 and CDR2: MNHEY and SMNVEV (reference sequence). V was pared by 0 bases and J by 5 bases, with 10 bases between. This CDR3 comprises 15 residues.

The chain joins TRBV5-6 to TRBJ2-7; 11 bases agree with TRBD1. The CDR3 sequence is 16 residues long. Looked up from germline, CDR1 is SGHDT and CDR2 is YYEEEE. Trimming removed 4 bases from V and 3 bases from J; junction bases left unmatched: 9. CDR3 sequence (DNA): TGTGCCAGCAGCGCCCGCGGGGGGACAGGGGGCTACGAGCAGTACTTC. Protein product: CASSARGGTGGYEQYF.